The 27 T cell receptor beta chains given below trace back to one sample, sequenced in a study of cytomegalovirus exposure and HLA in healthy donors. The primer mix had 60 Vbeta and 13 Jbeta primers. Clones were sequenced by immunoSEQ multiplex PCR, and TCRdb holds only the in-frame ones, with some missing. The sample holds roughly 160,000 clones, roughly 80% seen once. The specimen sequenced was PBMCs. The receptors stem from a woman aged 45-65 years in good health and CMV-seronegative.

This clone was detected once. The junction shows a germline mismatch at one end, possibly a read error. The rearrangement links TRBV6-4 to TRBJ2-3, with 8 bases lining up with TRBD2. This CDR3 comprises 15 residues. Germline V gene data show CDR1 as MRHNA and CDR2 as SNTAGT. CDR3 in amino acids: CASSSRLARTDAQYF. DNA for the CDR3: TGTGCCAGCAGTTCCCGACTAGCGCGCACAGATGCGCAGTATTTT.

CDR3 region: CASTGKAPNEKLFF. The CDR3 coding sequence is TGTGCCAGCACGGGAAAGGCACCTAATGAAAAACTGTTTTTT. The chain combines TRBV25-1 with TRBJ1-4; no clear D. CDR1 is MGHDK and CDR2 is SYGVNS in the germline V gene. The CDR3 loop spans 14 amino acids. V lost 7 bases, J lost 3 bases, and 12 bases lay in between.

The rearrangement uses TRBV2 and TRBJ1-5; possibly TRBD1 for D (6 bases). The germline V gene encodes CDR1 SNHLY and CDR2 FYNNEI. The CDR3 length is 12 residues. The V end was cut by 8 bases, the J end by 7 bases, with 12 bases between. CDR3 DNA: TGTGCCAGCGGAACAGGGAAACAGCCCCAGCATTTT. Protein product: CASGTGKQPQHF.

This clone was recorded once. V and J are TRBV7-2 and TRBJ2-1; TRBD1 matches at 12 bases. The CDR3 has 14 amino acids. CDR1 SGHTA and CDR2 FQGNSA come from the germline V gene. V was clipped by 0 bases and J by 12 bases; unmatched bases: 3. The CDR3 sequence: CASSLAGQGAWQFF. The CDR3 DNA is TGTGCCAGCAGCTTAGCGGGACAGGGGGCATGGCAGTTCTTC.

V and J are TRBV5-1 and TRBJ2-3, with 16 bases fitting TRBD2. The CDR3 totals 19 residues. Germline V gives CDR1 SGHRS, CDR2 YFSETQ. V lost 4 bases, J lost 3 bases, and 11 bases stayed unmatched. The CDR3 loop reads CASSNPGLAGGRRTDTQYF. In DNA, the CDR3 is TGCGCCAGCAGCAATCCGGGACTAGCGGGAGGGAGGAGAACAGATACGCAGTATTTT. The variable domain in full, completed from reference TRBV5-1 and TRBJ2-3, reads KAGVTQTPRYLIKTRGQQVTLSCSPISGHRSVSWYQQTPGQGLQFLFEYFSETQRNKGNFPGRFSGRQFSNSRSEMNVSTLELGDSALYLCASSNPGLAGGRRTDTQYFGPGTRLTVL.

The chain uses TRBV5-4 and TRBJ2-3; D call uncertain. The CDR3 sequence is 16 residues long. Germline lookup yields CDR1 SGHNT and CDR2 YYREEE (reference sequence). Trimming removed 0 bases at V and 4 bases at J, with 15 bases between. CDR3 sequence reads: CASSLAQKVGADTQYF. Written as DNA, the CDR3 is TGTGCCAGCAGCTTGGCCCAGAAAGTTGGTGCAGATACGCAGTATTTT.

The chain employs TRBV11-2 and TRBJ2-5; TRBD2 is a possible D gene (6 bases). The CDR3 has 17 residues. Trimming shortened V by 5 bases and J by 2 bases, and 21 bases separated the two germline ends. The V gene's germline CDR1 is SGHAT and CDR2 FQNNGV. This chain's CDR3 is CASSQRGLARIQETQYF. The CDR3 nucleotides read TGTGCCAGCAGCCAGAGGGGTCTAGCGCGAATACAAGAGACCCAGTACTTC.

This clone was found a few times. J is TRBJ2-5 and V is TRBV12-5; 7 nucleotides line up with TRBD1. Germline CDR1 is LGHNT and CDR2 is FRNRAP. This CDR3 is built from 14 residues. The J segment lost 4 bases and the V segment lost 6 bases, leaving 8 bases of the junction unmatched. CDR3 sequence (DNA): TGTGCTAGTGGGGGGACAGCCGCAGGAGAGACCCAGTACTTC. This gives the protein CASGGTAAGETQYF.

The chain employs TRBV9 and TRBJ2-1; 10 bases are a match to TRBD2. Germline V lookup: CDR1 SGDLS, CDR2 YYNGEE. There are 16 residues in the CDR3. With V trimmed by 4 bases and J by 7 bases, 11 bases remained unmatched. The CDR3 DNA reads as TGTGCCAGCAGCACGAGAAGCGGGGGGGGATCTAATGAGCAGTTCTTC. This gives the protein CASSTRSGGGSNEQFF.

The chain links TRBV10-3 to TRBJ2-3; D gene ambiguous. V was pared by 2 bases and J by 2 bases, with 5 bases between. The CDR3 has 13 amino acids. Germline CDR1 is ENHRY and CDR2 is SYGVKD. The chain's CDR3 is CAISEVVTDTQYF. CDR3 sequence (DNA): TGTGCCATCAGTGAGGTAGTCACAGATACGCAGTATTTT.

The chain has TRBV13 and TRBJ2-3; the match to TRBD2 covers 9 bases. Per germline, CDR1 PRHDT and CDR2 FYEKMQ (reference sequence). There are 16 residues in the CDR3. The V segment lost 2 bases and the J segment 2 bases; nucleotides outside the gene matches: 5. CDR3 in DNA: TGTGCCAGCAGCTTAAGGCTAGCGGGAAACACAGATACGCAGTATTTT. Its translation: CASSLRLAGNTDTQYF.

This chain uses TRBV10-3 with TRBJ1-4, with TRBD1 matching 9 bases. Germline values: CDR1 ENHRY, CDR2 SYGVKD. V gave up 7 bases and J gave up 5 bases; unmatched junction bases: 2. This CDR3 region has 13 residues. The CDR3 DNA reads TGTGCCATCAAGGGGACAGGGAATGAAAAACTGTTTTTT. Translating gives CAIKGTGNEKLFF.

The gene calls are TRBV7-6 and TRBJ2-3, with 10 bases that match TRBD2. This CDR3 has 16 residues. Germline CDR1 SGHVS, CDR2 FNYEAQ. With 6 bases clipped from V and 0 bases from J, the junction kept 6 bases outside the gene matches. In DNA, the CDR3 is TGTGCCAGCAGATTCGGACTAGCGGCTAGCACAGATACGCAGTATTTT. Protein product: CASRFGLAASTDTQYF.

V gene TRBV2 combines with J gene TRBJ1-2; a weak D match, TRBD1 (5 bases). The CDR3 runs to 14 residues. From germline, CDR1 is SNHLY and CDR2 FYNNEI. V was trimmed by 2 bases and J by 3 bases, leaving 10 bases between them. The CDR3 coding sequence is TGTGCCAGCAGTGAATATGGAGGGGACTATGGCTACACCTTC. Its translation is CASSEYGGDYGYTF.

This clone was seen a handful of times. V is TRBV28 and J is TRBJ1-1; 7 bases are shared with TRBD1. The CDR3 covers 14 residues. Germline V gene lookup returns CDR1 MDHEN and CDR2 SYDVKM. J lost 3 bases, V lost 5 bases, and 6 bases had no gene match. This CDR3 is CASSHYRGDTEAFF. Here the CDR3 DNA reads TGTGCCAGCAGTCACTACAGGGGCGACACTGAAGCTTTCTTT.

This clone came up a few times. The chain recombines TRBV7-2 with TRBJ1-1, with a possible D match to TRBD1 (5 bases). The CDR3 sequence is 18 residues long. Trimming pared 3 bases from V and 4 bases from J, leaving 24 bases between. In germline, CDR1 is SGHTA, CDR2 FQGNSA. Here the CDR3 reads CASSFGSKVGALRTEAFF. DNA for the CDR3: TGTGCCAGCAGCTTTGGTAGTAAGGTAGGGGCGCTCCGCACTGAAGCTTTCTTT.

The rearrangement uses TRBV4-1 and TRBJ1-1; 7 bases agree with TRBD1. The CDR3 spans 14 residues. J gave up 6 bases and V 2 bases, and 6 bases lay outside the gene matches. Looked up from germline, CDR1 is MGHRA and CDR2 is YSYEKL. The CDR3: CASSQYRGRAEAFF. DNA of the CDR3: TGCGCCAGCAGCCAATACAGGGGACGGGCTGAAGCTTTCTTT.

The chain employs TRBV4-1 and TRBJ1-1; TRBD1 matches at 8 bases. Trimming removed 3 bases from V and 2 bases from J; junction bases left unmatched: 2. This CDR3 has 14 residues. Germline values: CDR1 MGHRA, CDR2 YSYEKL. CDR3 sequence: CASSQQGANTEAFF. The CDR3 DNA reads TGCGCCAGCAGCCAGCAGGGGGCAAACACTGAAGCTTTCTTT.

The V and J genes are TRBV2 and TRBJ1-6, with TRBD1 matching over 8 bases. After removal of 5 bases from V and 0 bases from J, the junction contained 3 bases not matched to a gene. This CDR3 is 16 amino acids long. Germline assignment: CDR1 SNHLY and CDR2 FYNNEI. CDR3 region: CASSIQGDSYNSPLHF. Here the CDR3 DNA reads TGTGCCAGCAGTATACAGGGGGACTCCTATAATTCACCCCTCCACTTT. Complete variable domain (other parts from reference TRBV2 and TRBJ1-6): EPEVTQTPSHQVTQMGQEVILRCVPISNHLYFYWYRQILGQKVEFLVSFYNNEISEKSEIFDDQFSVERPDGSNFTLKIRSTKLEDSAMYFCASSIQGDSYNSPLHFGNGTRLTVT.

Regarding this clone: The junction shows a germline mismatch at one end, possibly a read error. This chain connects TRBV7-7 to TRBJ2-2; 8 bases are shared with TRBD1. The CDR3 runs to 15 residues. Looked up from germline, CDR1 is SSHAT and CDR2 is FNYEAQ (reference sequence). The CDR3 loop is CASSLGTRGPGELFF. CDR3 in DNA: TGTGCTAGCAGCTTAGGGACCAGGGGGCCCGGGGAGCTGTTTTTT.

The chain recombines TRBV27 with TRBJ2-7; possible D gene TRBD2, 7 bases. Trimming removed 4 bases from V and 4 bases from J, with 17 bases in between. Germline V gene sequence: CDR1 MNHEY, CDR2 SMNVEV (reference sequence). There are 15 residues in the CDR3. The CDR3 DNA reads as TGTGCCAGCAGTTCGTGGGGGGGGCGCATATACGAGCAGTACTTC. Translating gives CASSSWGGRIYEQYF.

J is TRBJ2-5 and V is TRBV28, with 8 bases identical to TRBD1. V was clipped by 3 bases and J by 4 bases; unmatched bases: 7. The CDR3 is 15 amino acids. Germline loops: CDR1 MDHEN, CDR2 SYDVKM. CDR3 DNA: TGTGCCAGCAGTTTCGGACAGGGTAAAGGAGAGACCCAGTACTTC. Its translation: CASSFGQGKGETQYF. The full variable domain, with the rest looked up from reference TRBV28 and TRBJ2-5, is DVKVTQSSRYLVKRTGEKVFLECVQDMDHENMFWYRQDPGLGLRLIYFSYDVKMKEKGDIPEGYSVSREKKERFSLILESASTNQTSMYLCASSFGQGKGETQYFGPGTRLLVL.

This clone was seen only once. The chain couples TRBV27 to TRBJ2-5, with 7 bases fitting TRBD1. In germline, CDR1 is MNHEY, CDR2 SMNVEV (reference sequence). The V and J ends lost 6 bases and 10 bases, in that order; junction bases with no gene match: 14. This CDR3 has 14 residues. DNA for the CDR3: TGTGCCAGCAGCCAGGGACAGTCAGATTGGGGCCAGTACTTC. Translation: CASSQGQSDWGQYF.

The V and J genes are TRBV2 and TRBJ1-6, with D maybe TRBD1 (5 bases). Deletions cut 0 bases from V and 8 bases from J, with 11 bases between. Germline CDR1 SNHLY, CDR2 FYNNEI. CDR3 length: 15 residues. The CDR3 reads CASSEALQGYSPLHF. DNA of the CDR3: TGTGCCAGCAGTGAAGCGCTCCAGGGATATTCACCCCTCCACTTT.

A word on this clone: The junction and the germline gene differ at one end; a read error may be behind it. The chain links TRBV15 to TRBJ2-3; TRBD1 matches 7 bases. Germline V gene lookup returns CDR1 LNHNV and CDR2 YYDKDF (reference sequence). The CDR3 totals 14 residues. CDR3: CAASNDRVSDTQYF. CDR3 sequence (DNA): TGTGCCGCCAGCAATGACAGGGTGTCAGATACGCAGTATTTT. Complete variable domain (other parts from reference TRBV15 and TRBJ2-3): DAMVIQNPRYQVTQFGKPVTLSCSQTLNHNVMYWYQQKSSQAPKLLFHYYDKDFNNEADTPDNFQSRRPNTSFCFLDIRSPGLGDTAMYLCAASNDRVSDTQYFGPGTRLTVL.

Concerning this clone: The sample carries other DNA sequences with the same CDR3. The chain is built from TRBV5-4 and TRBJ2-5, with TRBD1 matching over 7 bases. Germline V gene sequence: CDR1 SGHNT, CDR2 YYREEE (reference sequence). The CDR3 totals 14 residues. V dropped 4 bases and J dropped 5; count of bases not matched to a gene: 8. As DNA, the CDR3 is TGTGCCAGCAGCGCCGGGACAGCCCAGGAGACCCAGTACTTC. Its translation: CASSAGTAQETQYF. Drawing the rest from reference TRBV5-4 and TRBJ2-5, the complete variable domain is ETGVTQSPTHLIKTRGQQVTLRCSSQSGHNTVSWYQQALGQGPQFIFQYYREEENGRGNFPPRFSGLQFPNYSSELNVNALELDDSALYLCASSAGTAQETQYFGPGTRLLVL.

The chain links TRBV5-6 to TRBJ1-4, with 8 bases aligning to TRBD1. This CDR3 has 16 amino acids. CDR1 is SGHDT, CDR2 YYEEEE, per germline. V lost 4 bases and J lost 7; bases outside the gene matches: 12. CDR3 residues: CASSAKQQGVIEKLFF. CDR3 bases: TGTGCCAGCAGCGCGAAGCAACAGGGGGTAATTGAAAAACTGTTTTTT.